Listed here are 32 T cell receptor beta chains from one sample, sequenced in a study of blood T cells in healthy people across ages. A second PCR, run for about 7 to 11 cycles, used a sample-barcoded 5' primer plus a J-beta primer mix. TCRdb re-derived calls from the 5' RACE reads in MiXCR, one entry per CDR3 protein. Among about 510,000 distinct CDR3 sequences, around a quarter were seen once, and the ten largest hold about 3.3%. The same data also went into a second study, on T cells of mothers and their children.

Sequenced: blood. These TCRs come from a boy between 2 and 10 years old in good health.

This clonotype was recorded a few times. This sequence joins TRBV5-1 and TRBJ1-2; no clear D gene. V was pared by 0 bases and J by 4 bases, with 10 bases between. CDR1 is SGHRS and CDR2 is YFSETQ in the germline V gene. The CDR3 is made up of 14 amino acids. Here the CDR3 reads CASSLAGSTYGYTF. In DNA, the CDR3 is TGCGCCAGCAGCTTGGCTGGCAGTACCTATGGCTACACCTTC.

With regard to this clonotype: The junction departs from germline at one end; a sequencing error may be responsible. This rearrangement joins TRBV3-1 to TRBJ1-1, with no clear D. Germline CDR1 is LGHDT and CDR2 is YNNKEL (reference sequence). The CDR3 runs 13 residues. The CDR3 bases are TGTGCCCGCAGCCAAGAAGTCGTGGGTAAAGCTTTCTTT. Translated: CARSQEVVGKAFF.

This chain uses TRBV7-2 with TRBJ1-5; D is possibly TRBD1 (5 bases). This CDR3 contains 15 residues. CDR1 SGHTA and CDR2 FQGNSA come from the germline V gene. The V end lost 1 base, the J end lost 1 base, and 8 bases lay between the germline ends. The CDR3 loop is CASSLGGSSNQPQHF. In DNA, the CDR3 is TGTGCCAGCAGCTTAGGGGGGAGCAGCAATCAGCCCCAGCATTTT.

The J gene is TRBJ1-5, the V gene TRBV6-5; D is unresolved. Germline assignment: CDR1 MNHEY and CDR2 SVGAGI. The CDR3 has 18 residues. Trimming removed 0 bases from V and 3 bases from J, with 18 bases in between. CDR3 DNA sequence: TGTGCCAGCAGTTACTCGTCGCAGCCCCGGGGAGCCAATCAGCCCCAGCATTTT. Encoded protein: CASSYSSQPRGANQPQHF.

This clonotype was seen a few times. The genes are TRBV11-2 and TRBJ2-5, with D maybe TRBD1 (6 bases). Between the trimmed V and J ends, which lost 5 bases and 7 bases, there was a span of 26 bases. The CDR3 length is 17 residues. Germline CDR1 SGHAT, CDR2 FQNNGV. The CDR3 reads CASSNIDGQSKVGTQYF. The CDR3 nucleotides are TGTGCCAGCAGCAACATCGATGGACAGTCAAAGGTTGGGACCCAGTACTTC.

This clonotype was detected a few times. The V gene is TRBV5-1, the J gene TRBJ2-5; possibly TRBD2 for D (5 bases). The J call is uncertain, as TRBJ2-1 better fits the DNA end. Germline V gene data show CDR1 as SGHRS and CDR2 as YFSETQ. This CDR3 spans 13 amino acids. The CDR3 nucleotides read TGCGCCAGCAGCTACCCCCGGACTTCTGAGCAGTTCTTC. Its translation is CASSYPRTSEQFF.

The CDR3 loop reads CASSAMQGLDTQYF. The CDR3 nucleotides are TGTGCCAGCAGCGCTATGCAAGGGTTGGATACGCAGTATTTT. V is TRBV7-9 and J is TRBJ2-3; the D is unclear. Germline V gene lookup returns CDR1 SEHNR and CDR2 FQNEAQ (reference sequence). V was cut by 5 bases and J by 6 bases, with 15 bases left in between. The CDR3 loop spans 14 amino acids.

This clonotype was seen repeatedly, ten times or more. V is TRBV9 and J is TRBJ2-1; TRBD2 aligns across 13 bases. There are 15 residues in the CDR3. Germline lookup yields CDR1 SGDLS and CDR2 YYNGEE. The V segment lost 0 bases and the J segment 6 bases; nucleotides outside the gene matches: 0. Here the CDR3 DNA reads TGTGCCAGCAGCGTAGGGACTAGCGGGAGCAATGAGCAGTTCTTC. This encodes CASSVGTSGSNEQFF.

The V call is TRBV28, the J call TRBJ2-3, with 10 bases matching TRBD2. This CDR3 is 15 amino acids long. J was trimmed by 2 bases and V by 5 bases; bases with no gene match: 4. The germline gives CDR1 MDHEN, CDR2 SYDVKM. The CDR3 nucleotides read TGTGCCAGCAGTCCCACTAGCGGGGACACAGATACGCAGTATTTT. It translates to CASSPTSGDTDTQYF. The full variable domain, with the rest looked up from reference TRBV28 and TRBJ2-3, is DVKVTQSSRYLVKRTGEKVFLECVQDMDHENMFWYRQDPGLGLRLIYFSYDVKMKEKGDIPEGYSVSREKKERFSLILESASTNQTSMYLCASSPTSGDTDTQYFGPGTRLTVL.

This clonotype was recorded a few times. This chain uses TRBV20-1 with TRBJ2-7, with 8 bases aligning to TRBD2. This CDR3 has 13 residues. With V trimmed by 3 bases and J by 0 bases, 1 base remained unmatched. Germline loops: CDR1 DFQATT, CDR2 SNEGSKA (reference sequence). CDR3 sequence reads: CSARSGSSYEQYF. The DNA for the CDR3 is TGCAGTGCTAGGAGCGGGAGCTCCTACGAGCAGTACTTC.

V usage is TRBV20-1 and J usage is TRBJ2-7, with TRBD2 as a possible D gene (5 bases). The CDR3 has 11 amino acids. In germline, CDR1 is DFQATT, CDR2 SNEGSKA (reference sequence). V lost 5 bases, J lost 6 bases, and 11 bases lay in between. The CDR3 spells CSASPSSEQYF. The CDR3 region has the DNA TGCAGTGCTTCACCTAGCAGCGAGCAGTACTTC.

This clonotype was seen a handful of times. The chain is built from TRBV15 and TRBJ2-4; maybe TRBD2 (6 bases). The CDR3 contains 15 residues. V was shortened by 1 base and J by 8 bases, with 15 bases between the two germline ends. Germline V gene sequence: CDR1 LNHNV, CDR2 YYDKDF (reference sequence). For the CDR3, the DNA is TGTGCCACCAGCAGAGGTGTAGGAGGGTACGACATTCAGTACTTC. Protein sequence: CATSRGVGGYDIQYF.

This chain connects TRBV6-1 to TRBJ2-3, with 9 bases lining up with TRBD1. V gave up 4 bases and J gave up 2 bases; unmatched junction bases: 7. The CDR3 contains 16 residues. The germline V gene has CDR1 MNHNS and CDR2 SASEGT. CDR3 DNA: TGTGCCAGCAGTGTTGCCGGGACAGGGTTCACAGATACGCAGTATTTT. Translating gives CASSVAGTGFTDTQYF.

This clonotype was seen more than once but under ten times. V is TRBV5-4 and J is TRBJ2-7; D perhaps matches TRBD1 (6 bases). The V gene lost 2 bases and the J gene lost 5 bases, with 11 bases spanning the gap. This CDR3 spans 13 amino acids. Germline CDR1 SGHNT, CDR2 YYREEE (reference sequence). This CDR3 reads CASSFSRGNEQYF. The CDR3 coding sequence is TGTGCCAGCAGCTTTTCCAGGGGTAACGAGCAGTACTTC.

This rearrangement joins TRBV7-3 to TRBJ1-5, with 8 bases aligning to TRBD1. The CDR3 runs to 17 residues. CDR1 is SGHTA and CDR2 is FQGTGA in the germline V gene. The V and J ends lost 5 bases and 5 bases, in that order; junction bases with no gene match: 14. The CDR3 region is CASSPRYGQGADQPQHF. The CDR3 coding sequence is TGTGCCAGCAGCCCCAGGTATGGGCAGGGGGCGGATCAGCCCCAGCATTTT.

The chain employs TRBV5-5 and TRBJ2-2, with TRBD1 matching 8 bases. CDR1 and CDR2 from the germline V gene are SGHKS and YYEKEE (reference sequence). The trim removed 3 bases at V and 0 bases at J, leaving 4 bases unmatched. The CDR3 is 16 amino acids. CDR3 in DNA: TGTGCCAGCAGCTGGACAGGGAACCCGAACACCGGGGAGCTGTTTTTT. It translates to CASSWTGNPNTGELFF.

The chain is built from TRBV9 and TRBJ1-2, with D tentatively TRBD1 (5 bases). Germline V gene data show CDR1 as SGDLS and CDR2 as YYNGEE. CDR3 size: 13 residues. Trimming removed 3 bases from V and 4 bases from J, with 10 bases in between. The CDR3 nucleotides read TGTGCCAGCAGCGAGGGGCTTAGCTATGGCTACACCTTC. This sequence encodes CASSEGLSYGYTF.

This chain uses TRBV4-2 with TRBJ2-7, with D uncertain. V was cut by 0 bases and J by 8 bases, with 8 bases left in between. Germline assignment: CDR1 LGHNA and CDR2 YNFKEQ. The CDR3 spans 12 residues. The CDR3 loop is CASSQDSGQQYF. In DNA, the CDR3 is TGTGCCAGCAGCCAAGATTCTGGCCAGCAGTACTTC.

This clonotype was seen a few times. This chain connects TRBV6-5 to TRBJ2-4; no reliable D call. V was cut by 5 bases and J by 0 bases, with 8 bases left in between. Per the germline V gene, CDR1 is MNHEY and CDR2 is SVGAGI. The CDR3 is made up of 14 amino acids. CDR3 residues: CASSLRTAKNIQYF. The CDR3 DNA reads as TGTGCCAGCAGTCTCCGGACAGCCAAAAACATTCAGTACTTC.

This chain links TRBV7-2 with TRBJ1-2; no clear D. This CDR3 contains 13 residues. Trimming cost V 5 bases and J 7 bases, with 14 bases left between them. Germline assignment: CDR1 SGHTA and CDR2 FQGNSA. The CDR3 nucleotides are TGTGCCAGCAGCCCAGAGGGCAGTTTTGGCTACACCTTC. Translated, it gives CASSPEGSFGYTF.

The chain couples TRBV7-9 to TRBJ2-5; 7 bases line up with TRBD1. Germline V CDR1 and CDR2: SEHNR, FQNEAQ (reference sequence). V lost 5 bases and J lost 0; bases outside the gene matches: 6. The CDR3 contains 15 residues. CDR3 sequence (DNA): TGTGCCAGCAGCCCCAAAGGGACAGACCAAGAGACCCAGTACTTC. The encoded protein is CASSPKGTDQETQYF.

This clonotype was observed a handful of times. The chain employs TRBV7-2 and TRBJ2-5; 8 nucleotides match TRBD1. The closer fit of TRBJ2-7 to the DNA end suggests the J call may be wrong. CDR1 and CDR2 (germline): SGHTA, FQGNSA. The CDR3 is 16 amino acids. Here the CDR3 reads CASSWRPGQASYEQYF. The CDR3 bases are TGTGCCAGCAGCTGGAGGCCGGGACAGGCGAGTTACGAGCAGTACTTC.

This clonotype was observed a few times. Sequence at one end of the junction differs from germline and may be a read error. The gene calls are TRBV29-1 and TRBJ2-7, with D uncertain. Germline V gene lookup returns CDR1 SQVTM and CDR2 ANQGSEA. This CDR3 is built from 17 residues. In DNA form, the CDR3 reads TGCAGCGTTAAAGATCAGGTTACGGGTTCCTCCTCCTACGAGCAGTACTTC. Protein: CSVKDQVTGSSSYEQYF.

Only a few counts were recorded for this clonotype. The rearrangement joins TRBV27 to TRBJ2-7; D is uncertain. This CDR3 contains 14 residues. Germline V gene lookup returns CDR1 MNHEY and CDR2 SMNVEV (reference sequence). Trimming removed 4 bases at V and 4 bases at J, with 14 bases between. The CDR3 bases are TGTGCCAGCAGTTCCCTCGGCAGAACATACGAGCAGTACTTC. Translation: CASSSLGRTYEQYF.

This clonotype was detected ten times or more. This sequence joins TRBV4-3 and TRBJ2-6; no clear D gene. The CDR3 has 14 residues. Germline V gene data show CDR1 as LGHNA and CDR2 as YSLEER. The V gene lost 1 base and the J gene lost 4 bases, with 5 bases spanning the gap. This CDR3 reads CASSQVGGANVLTF. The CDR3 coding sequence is TGCGCCAGCAGCCAAGTAGGGGGGGCCAACGTCCTGACTTTC.

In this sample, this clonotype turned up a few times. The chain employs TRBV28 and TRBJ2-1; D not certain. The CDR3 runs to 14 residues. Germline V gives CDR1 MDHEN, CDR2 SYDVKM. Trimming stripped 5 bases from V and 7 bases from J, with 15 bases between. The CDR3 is CASSRSFRLNEQFF. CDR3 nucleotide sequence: TGTGCCAGCAGTAGGTCGTTTCGCCTTAATGAGCAGTTCTTC.

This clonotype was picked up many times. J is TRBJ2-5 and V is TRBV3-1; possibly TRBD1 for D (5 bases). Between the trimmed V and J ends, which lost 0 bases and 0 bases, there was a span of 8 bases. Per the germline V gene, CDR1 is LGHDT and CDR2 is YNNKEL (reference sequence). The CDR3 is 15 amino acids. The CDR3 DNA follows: TGTGCCAGCAGCCAAGATGAGGACAACCAAGAGACCCAGTACTTC. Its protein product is CASSQDEDNQETQYF.

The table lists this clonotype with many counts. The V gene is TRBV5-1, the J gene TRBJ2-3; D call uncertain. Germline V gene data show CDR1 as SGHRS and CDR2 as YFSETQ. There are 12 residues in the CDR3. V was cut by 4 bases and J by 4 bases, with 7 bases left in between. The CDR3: CASSQDADTQYF. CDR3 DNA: TGCGCCAGCAGCCAAGATGCAGATACGCAGTATTTT.

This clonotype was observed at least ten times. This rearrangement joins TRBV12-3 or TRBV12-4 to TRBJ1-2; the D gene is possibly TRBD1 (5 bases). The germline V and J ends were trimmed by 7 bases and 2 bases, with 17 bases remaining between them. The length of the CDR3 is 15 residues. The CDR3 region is CASTPVMGGNYGYTF. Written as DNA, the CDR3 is TGTGCCAGCACCCCCGTAATGGGGGGGAACTATGGCTACACCTTC.

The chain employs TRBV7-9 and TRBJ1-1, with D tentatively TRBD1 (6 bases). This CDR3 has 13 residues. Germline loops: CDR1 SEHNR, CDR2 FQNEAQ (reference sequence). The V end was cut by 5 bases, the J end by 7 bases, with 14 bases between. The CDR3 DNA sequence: TGTGCCAGCAGCATAGAGGGGGGCATTGAAGCTTTCTTT. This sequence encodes CASSIEGGIEAFF.

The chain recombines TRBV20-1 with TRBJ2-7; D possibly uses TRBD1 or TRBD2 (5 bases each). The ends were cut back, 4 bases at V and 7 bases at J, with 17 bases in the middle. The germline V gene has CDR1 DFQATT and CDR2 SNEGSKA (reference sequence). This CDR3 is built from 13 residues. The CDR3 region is CSAKLARWGEQYF. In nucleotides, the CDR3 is TGCAGTGCTAAGCTAGCCCGTTGGGGGGAGCAGTACTTC.

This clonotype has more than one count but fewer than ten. In nucleotides, the CDR3 is TGCAGTGCTAGGAGGACTAGCGGGTCAGCCTACGAGCAGTACTTC. It is translated as CSARRTSGSAYEQYF. The V gene is TRBV20-1, the J gene TRBJ2-7; 11 bases map to TRBD2. After removal of 3 bases from V and 2 bases from J, the junction contained 6 bases not matched to a gene. Per germline, CDR1 DFQATT and CDR2 SNEGSKA (reference sequence). This CDR3 has 15 amino acids.